This TCR beta chain was found in a study of identical twins. TCRdb recomputed calls from the 5' RACE reads with MiXCR, one row per CDR3 protein. The sample has about 390,000 distinct CDR3 sequences, roughly 9% seen once. The CDR3 extends over 13 amino acids. Germline CDR1 SGHDT, CDR2 YYEEEE. The V end was cut by 4 bases, the J end by 4 bases, with 9 bases between. General observations from the study: With monozygotic twins, out-of-frame TCR alpha sharing exceeded what models estimated. Possibly, invariant MAIT and iNKT cells partly confounded zero-insertion analyses.

This clonotype was seen repeatedly, ten times or more. Its specificity is not known. The J gene is TRBJ2-1, the V gene TRBV5-6; D might be TRBD2 (5 bases). The sequenced sample consisted of naive T cells sorted from blood. The TCR was taken from a woman in her fifties or sixties in good health. CDR3 region: CASSQDSYNEQFF. DNA of the CDR3: TGTGCCAGCAGCCAGGACTCTTACAATGAGCAGTTCTTC.